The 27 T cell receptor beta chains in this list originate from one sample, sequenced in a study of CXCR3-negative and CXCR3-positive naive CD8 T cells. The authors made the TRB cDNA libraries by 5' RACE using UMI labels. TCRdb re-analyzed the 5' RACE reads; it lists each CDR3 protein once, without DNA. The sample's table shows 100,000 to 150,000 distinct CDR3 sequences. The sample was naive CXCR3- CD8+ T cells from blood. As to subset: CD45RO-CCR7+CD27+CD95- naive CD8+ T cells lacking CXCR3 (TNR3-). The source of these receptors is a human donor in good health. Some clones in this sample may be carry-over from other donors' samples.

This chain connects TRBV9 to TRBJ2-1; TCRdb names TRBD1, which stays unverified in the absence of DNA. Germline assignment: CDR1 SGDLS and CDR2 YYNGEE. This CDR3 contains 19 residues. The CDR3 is CASSGTGTGDLSSYNEQFF.

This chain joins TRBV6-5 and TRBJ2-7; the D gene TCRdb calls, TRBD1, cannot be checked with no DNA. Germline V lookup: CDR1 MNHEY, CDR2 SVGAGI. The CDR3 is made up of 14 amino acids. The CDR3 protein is CASSLGGASRGQYF.

The CDR3 sequence is CSEKARQGWKEQYF. The rearrangement uses TRBV29-1 and TRBJ2-7; absent DNA, TCRdb's TRBD1 call cannot be checked. The germline gives CDR1 SQVTM, CDR2 ANQGSEA. The length of the CDR3 is 14 residues.

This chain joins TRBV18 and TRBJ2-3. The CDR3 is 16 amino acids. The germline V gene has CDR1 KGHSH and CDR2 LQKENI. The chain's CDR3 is CASSPPEGTSADTQYF.

The CDR3 protein is CAGSLNGYVGELFF. The rearrangement uses TRBV28 and TRBJ2-2. Germline V gene data show CDR1 as MDHEN and CDR2 as SYDVKM. The CDR3 covers 14 residues.

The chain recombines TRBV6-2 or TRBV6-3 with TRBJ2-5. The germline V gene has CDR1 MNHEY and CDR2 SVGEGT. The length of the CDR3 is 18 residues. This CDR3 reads CASSYAGALRMDQETQYF.

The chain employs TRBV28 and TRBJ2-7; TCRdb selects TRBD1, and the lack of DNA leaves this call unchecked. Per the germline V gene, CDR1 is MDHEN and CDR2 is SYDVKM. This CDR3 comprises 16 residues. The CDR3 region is CASSSPRGGRNYEQYF.

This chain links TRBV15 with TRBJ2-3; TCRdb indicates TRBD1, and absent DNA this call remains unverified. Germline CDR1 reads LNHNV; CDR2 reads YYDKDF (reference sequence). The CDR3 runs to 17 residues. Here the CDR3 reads CATSSSGTGGSTDTQYF.

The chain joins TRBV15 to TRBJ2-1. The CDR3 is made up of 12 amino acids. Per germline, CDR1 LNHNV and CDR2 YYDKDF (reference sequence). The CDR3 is CATRTYYNEQFF.

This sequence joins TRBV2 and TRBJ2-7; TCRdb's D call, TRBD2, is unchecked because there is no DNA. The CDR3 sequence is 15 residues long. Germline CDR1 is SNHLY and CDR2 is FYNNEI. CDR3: CASSEGTSGNYEQYF.

CDR3: CASSPLAGIDSGKETQYF. The chain couples TRBV23-1 to TRBJ2-5; the TRBD2 assignment by TCRdb is unverifiable without DNA. TRBV23-1 is an ORF; its function is uncertain. This CDR3 region has 18 residues.

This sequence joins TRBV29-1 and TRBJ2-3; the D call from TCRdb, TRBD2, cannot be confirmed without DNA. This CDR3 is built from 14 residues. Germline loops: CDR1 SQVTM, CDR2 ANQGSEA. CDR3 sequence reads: CSVASYLPPDTQYF.

The CDR3: CASSPNGGNNYGYTF. The rearrangement joins TRBV5-1 to TRBJ1-2; there is no DNA to check the TCRdb D call of TRBD1. This CDR3 has 15 amino acids. Per the germline V gene, CDR1 is SGHRS and CDR2 is YFSETQ.

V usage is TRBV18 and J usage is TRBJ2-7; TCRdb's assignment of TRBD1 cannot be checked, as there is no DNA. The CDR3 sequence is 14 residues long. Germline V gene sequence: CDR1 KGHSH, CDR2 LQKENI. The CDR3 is CASSPPTGTYEQYF.

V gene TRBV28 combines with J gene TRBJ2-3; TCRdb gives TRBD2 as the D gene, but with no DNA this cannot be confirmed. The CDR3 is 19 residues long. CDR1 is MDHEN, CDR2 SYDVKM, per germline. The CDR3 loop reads CASSRVTDISGRTPDTQYF.

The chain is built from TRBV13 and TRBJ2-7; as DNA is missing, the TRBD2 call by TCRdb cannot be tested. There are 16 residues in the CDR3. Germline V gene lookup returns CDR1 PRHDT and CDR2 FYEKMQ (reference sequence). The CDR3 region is CASSLGERGAAYEQYF.

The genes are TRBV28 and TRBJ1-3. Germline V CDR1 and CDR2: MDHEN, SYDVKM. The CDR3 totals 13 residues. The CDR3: CASSFHSGNTIYF.

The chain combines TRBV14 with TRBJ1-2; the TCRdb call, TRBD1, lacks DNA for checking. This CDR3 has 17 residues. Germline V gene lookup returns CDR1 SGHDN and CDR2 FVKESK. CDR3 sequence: CASSQTVGDRPNYGYTF.

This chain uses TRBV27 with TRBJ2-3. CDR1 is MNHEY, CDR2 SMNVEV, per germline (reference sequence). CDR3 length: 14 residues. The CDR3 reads CASTLLPFTDTQYF.

CDR3 protein: CASRLQGRYEQYF. The chain recombines TRBV7-9 with TRBJ2-7; no DNA is available, so the TRBD1 call from TCRdb remains unchecked. There are 13 residues in the CDR3. The germline V gene has CDR1 SEHNR and CDR2 FQNEAQ (reference sequence).

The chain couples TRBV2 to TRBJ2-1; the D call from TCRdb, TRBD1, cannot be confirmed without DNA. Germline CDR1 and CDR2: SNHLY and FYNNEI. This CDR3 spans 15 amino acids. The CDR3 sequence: CASSELGEIHNEQFF.

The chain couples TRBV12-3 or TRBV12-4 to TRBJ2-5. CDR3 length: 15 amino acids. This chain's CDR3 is CASSLNSEYQETQYF.

CDR3: CASSEAGTGAYEQYF. The rearrangement links TRBV4-1 to TRBJ2-7; TCRdb outputs TRBD1, but without DNA this stays unchecked. Germline V gives CDR1 MGHRA, CDR2 YSYEKL. This CDR3 is built from 15 residues.

The CDR3 is CSVDSGSSTDTHYF. J is TRBJ2-3 and V is TRBV29-1. The CDR3 runs 14 residues. CDR1 is SQVTM and CDR2 is ANQGSEA in the germline V gene.

The CDR3 region is CASSTPHSAGGPTGELFF. The V and J genes are TRBV9 and TRBJ2-2; TCRdb returns TRBD2, unconfirmable since there is no DNA. The CDR3 sequence is 18 residues long. Germline V gene lookup returns CDR1 SGDLS and CDR2 YYNGEE.

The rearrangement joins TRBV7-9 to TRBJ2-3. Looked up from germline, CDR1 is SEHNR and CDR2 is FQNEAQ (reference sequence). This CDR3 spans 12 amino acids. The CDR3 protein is CASSVGPDTQYF. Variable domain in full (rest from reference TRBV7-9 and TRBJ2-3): DTGVSQNPRHKITKRGQNVTFRCDPISEHNRLYWYRQTLGQGPEFLTYFQNEAQLEKSRLLSDRFSAERPKGSFSTLEIQRTEQGDSAMYLCASSVGPDTQYFGPGTRLTVL.

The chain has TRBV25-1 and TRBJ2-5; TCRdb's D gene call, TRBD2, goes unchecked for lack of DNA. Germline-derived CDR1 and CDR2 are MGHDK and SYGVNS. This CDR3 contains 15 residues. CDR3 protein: CASRETSGGRETQYF.